This record looks at one T cell receptor (beta chain) sequence and its context. No antigen is known for it. Trimming removed 0 bases from V and 4 bases from J; junction bases left unmatched: 3. The CDR3 length is 15 residues. Germline V CDR1 and CDR2: ENHRY, SYGVKD. Libraries were prepared by immunoSEQ multiplex PCR; TCRdb keeps only in-frame clonotypes and omits some of them. The table lists approximately 150,000 clones, around 85% of them singletons. The sample comes from a study of T cell responses to AZD1222 COVID-19 vaccine. The study, taken as a whole, reports: Across the whole spike, CD4 TCRs peaked at regions 160-218 and 743-854. Possibly, clonal diversity was underestimated; donors were largely white British and included more females. Spike-specific TCR breadth and depth both grew after two AZD1222 doses.

The receptor comes from an adult who received the AZD1222 COVID-19 vaccine. The sequencing used peripheral blood, collected 28 days after the second AZD1222 dose. The chain joins TRBV10-3 to TRBJ1-1; 9 nucleotides align to TRBD1. The CDR3 region is CAISESGTGPTEAFF. The CDR3 bases are TGTGCCATCAGTGAGTCAGGGACAGGGCCCACTGAAGCTTTCTTT.